One sample yielded the 28 T cell receptor beta chains listed below, sequenced in a study of regulatory T cells in long-lasting Graves disease. The time point: newly diagnosed GD, antithyroid drugs for less than 3 months. PBMC-derived RNA was used for the TCR library. The authors built TCR beta libraries using iRepertoire HTBI primers and Arm-PCR of CDR3 regions. TCRdb recomputed calls from the multiplex PCR reads with MiXCR, one row per CDR3 protein. The sample has about 220,000 distinct CDR3 sequences; about 18% are singletons. Sample: peripheral blood mononuclear cells (PBMCs), taken at new diagnosis, from a patient treated with antithyroid drugs. The receptors stem from a female donor with Graves disease.

J is TRBJ2-4 and V is TRBV3-1; 7 bases are a match to TRBD2. In germline, CDR1 is LGHDT, CDR2 YNNKEL (reference sequence). Unmatched junction bases numbered 17, after V lost 1 base and J lost 8 bases. The CDR3 is 18 residues long. This chain's CDR3 is CASSQGGGPTSHRDIQYF. The DNA of the CDR3 is TGTGCCAGCAGCCAAGGGGGAGGGCCCACCTCACACCGGGACATTCAGTACTTC.

The sample holds many counts of this clonotype. The V gene is TRBV20-1, the J gene TRBJ2-3, with 9 bases lining up with TRBD2. J lost 3 bases, V lost 3 bases, and 10 bases had no gene match. Germline CDR1 DFQATT, CDR2 SNEGSKA (reference sequence). This CDR3 is 16 amino acids long. CDR3 sequence (DNA): TGCAGTGCTAGCCCAAGAGTAAGCGGGGGGACAGATACGCAGTATTTT. Encoded protein: CSASPRVSGGTDTQYF.

CDR3 coding DNA: TGTGCCAGCAGCTTACTACGGGGGGCGGGAGGTACGGATGAGCAGTACTTC. It codes for CASSLLRGAGGTDEQYF. V usage is TRBV7-3 and J usage is TRBJ2-3; 8 positions match TRBD2. The J call may be wrong; the DNA end is better matched by TRBJ2-7. The CDR3 consists of 17 residues. From germline, CDR1 is SGHTA and CDR2 FQGTGA.

This clonotype was picked up one time. A far larger clone is a single base away, which makes a read error likely. This rearrangement joins TRBV7-2 to TRBJ1-2; TRBD1 is a possible D gene (6 bases). V shed 5 bases and J shed 0 bases, with 10 bases lying between them. This CDR3 is 14 amino acids long. Per the germline V gene, CDR1 is SGHTA and CDR2 is FQGNSA. The DNA of the CDR3 is TGTGCCAGCAGCCTTCCAGGGGCTAACTATGGCTACACCTTC. Its protein is CASSLPGANYGYTF.

The CDR3 sequence: CASKAYSGVGTDTQYF. Here the CDR3 DNA reads TGTGCCAGCAAAGCCTACTCGGGAGTAGGTACAGATACGCAGTATTTT. The rearrangement links TRBV13 to TRBJ2-3, with D perhaps TRBD2 (6 bases). V was shortened by 7 bases and J by 3 bases, with 20 bases between the two germline ends. The germline V gene has CDR1 PRHDT and CDR2 FYEKMQ (reference sequence). The CDR3 covers 16 residues. The complete variable domain, with remaining parts taken from reference TRBV13 and TRBJ2-3, reads AAGVIQSPRHLIKEKRETATLKCYPIPRHDTVYWYQQGPGQDPQFLISFYEKMQSDKGSIPDRFSAQQFSDYHSELNMSSLELGDSALYFCASKAYSGVGTDTQYFGPGTRLTVL.

Many counts were recorded for this clonotype. V is TRBV30 and J is TRBJ1-2; 7 bases align to TRBD1. The CDR3 is 13 amino acids. Germline V CDR1 and CDR2: GTSNPN, SVGIG (reference sequence). J was trimmed by 6 bases and V by 6 bases; bases with no gene match: 10. The CDR3 sequence is CACLDRENDGYTF. The CDR3 DNA follows: TGTGCCTGCCTTGACAGGGAGAATGATGGCTACACCTTC.

This clonotype appeared many times. Because it lacks the conserved phenylalanine or tryptophan at the end, this CDR3 is likely a read error. No DNA is shown, since the ends of the CDR3 on it are uncertain; the CDR3 is the one TCRdb lists. The rearrangement uses TRBV2 and TRBJ2-4; the tabulated D call, TRBD1, remains unverified against the DNA. Inclusive of both ends, the CDR3 amounts to 12 amino acids. The germline CDR1 and CDR2 sequences are SNHLY and FYNNEI. The CDR3: CASRGPTPLVSI.

This clonotype was seen ten or more times. The chain combines TRBV7-9 with TRBJ2-2; the D is unclear. The germline CDR1 and CDR2 sequences are SEHNR and FQNEAQ (reference sequence). Trimming took off 8 bases at V and 0 bases at J, with 10 bases between the two ends. The CDR3 totals 14 residues. CDR3 amino acids: CASGREANTGELFF. In nucleotides, the CDR3 is TGTGCCAGCGGCCGTGAAGCGAACACCGGGGAGCTGTTTTTT.

This clonotype was observed at least ten times. The chain couples TRBV7-2 to TRBJ1-2; 8 bases agree with TRBD1. Germline loops: CDR1 SGHTA, CDR2 FQGNSA. The V segment lost 5 bases and the J segment 8 bases; nucleotides outside the gene matches: 10. This CDR3 has 14 amino acids. CDR3 protein: CASSRFTTGAGYTF. The CDR3 DNA is TGTGCCAGCAGCCGATTCACGACAGGGGCCGGCTACACCTTC.

This clonotype was observed at least ten times. V is TRBV27 and J is TRBJ2-1; a possible D gene is TRBD2 (6 bases). The CDR3 loop spans 17 amino acids. Germline CDR1 reads MNHEY; CDR2 reads SMNVEV (reference sequence). V dropped 2 bases and J dropped 4 bases, with 18 bases sitting between them. The CDR3 DNA follows: TGTGCCAGCAGTTTAAACCGATTAGCGGAGCCTTACAATGAGCAGTTCTTC. It is translated as CASSLNRLAEPYNEQFF.

This clonotype has at least ten counts. This rearrangement joins TRBV5-5 to TRBJ1-2, with D tentatively TRBD1 (5 bases). Germline V gene data show CDR1 as SGHKS and CDR2 as YYEKEE (reference sequence). Trimming removed 4 bases at V and 10 bases at J, with 20 bases between. The CDR3 is 14 amino acids. This chain's CDR3 is CASSPTGTQTYYTF. DNA for the CDR3: TGTGCCAGCAGCCCCACCGGGACCCAGACCTACTACACCTTC.

This rearrangement joins TRBV19 to TRBJ2-1; a weak D match, TRBD1 (5 bases). Germline CDR1 LNHDA, CDR2 SQIVND (reference sequence). Trimming pared 6 bases from V and 1 base from J, leaving 7 bases between. CDR3 length: 13 residues. The CDR3 sequence: CASSRASYNEQFF. CDR3 DNA: TGTGCCAGTAGCAGGGCATCCTACAATGAGCAGTTCTTC.

As regards this clonotype: A junction end diverges from the germline sequence, so it may reflect a read error. The chain joins TRBV7-7 to TRBJ2-2, with 9 bases matching TRBD2. CDR1 is SSHAT, CDR2 FNYEAQ, per germline (reference sequence). The CDR3 has 15 amino acids. The CDR3 nucleotides are TGTGCTAGCAGCTTAGCGCGGGAGGGCGCCGGGGAGCTGTTTTTT. It encodes CASSLAREGAGELFF.

Note on this clonotype: Possible read error: a much larger clone is one base away. The chain recombines TRBV5-1 with TRBJ2-1; 7 positions agree with TRBD2. CDR1 SGHRS and CDR2 YFSETQ come from the germline V gene. V lost 7 bases and J lost 3; bases outside the gene matches: 4. The CDR3 has 13 amino acids. The CDR3 DNA is TGCGCCAGCGCTAGCGGAAACTACAATGAGCAGTTCTTC. This sequence encodes CASASGNYNEQFF.

This clonotype was counted ten times or more. The chain has TRBV28 and TRBJ2-7, with a tentative D call TRBD1 (6 bases). The CDR3 is made up of 16 amino acids. The germline gives CDR1 MDHEN, CDR2 SYDVKM. Deletions cut 6 bases from V and 0 bases from J, with 18 bases between. The CDR3 reads CASSSLPVQGSYEQYF. Written as DNA, the CDR3 is TGTGCCAGCAGCTCTCTACCGGTACAGGGCTCCTACGAGCAGTACTTC.

This clonotype came up many times. The V and J genes are TRBV3-1 and TRBJ1-1, with TRBD1 identical over 9 bases. With 5 bases clipped from V and 4 bases from J, the junction kept 11 bases outside the gene matches. The CDR3 has 16 amino acids. Per germline, CDR1 LGHDT and CDR2 YNNKEL (reference sequence). This CDR3 is CASSDTTKTGGTEAFF. CDR3 DNA sequence: TGTGCCAGCAGCGACACTACCAAGACAGGGGGCACTGAAGCTTTCTTT.

This clonotype was recorded many times. This rearrangement joins TRBV20-1 to TRBJ1-2; D is unclear. With 3 bases removed from V and 5 bases from J, the gap between germline ends came to 10 bases. Germline assignment: CDR1 DFQATT and CDR2 SNEGSKA (reference sequence). The CDR3 is 12 residues long. DNA of the CDR3: TGCAGTGCTAGGGAAGGACCGTATGGCTACACCTTC. Its protein is CSAREGPYGYTF.

In this sample, this clonotype turned up many times. The J gene is TRBJ1-1, the V gene TRBV2; no clear D gene. V lost 5 bases to trimming and J lost 2 bases, with 9 bases between them. Germline V CDR1 and CDR2: SNHLY, FYNNEI. The CDR3 has 13 amino acids. The CDR3 nucleotides read TGTGCCAGCAGTAACGGGGAAAACACTGAAGCTTTCTTT. Translated, it gives CASSNGENTEAFF.

In this sample, this clonotype turned up many times. This chain joins TRBV30 and TRBJ2-1, with 9 bases matching TRBD2. The CDR3 is 18 amino acids. Per the germline V gene, CDR1 is GTSNPN and CDR2 is SVGIG (reference sequence). V was clipped by 0 bases and J by 4 bases; unmatched bases: 13. In DNA form, the CDR3 reads TGTGCCTGGAGTGTTAAGTGGGGTAGCGGGGGAAAGTACAATGAGCAGTTCTTC. It translates to CAWSVKWGSGGKYNEQFF.

The chain uses TRBV7-2 and TRBJ2-4; 9 positions match TRBD1. The CDR3 has 15 residues. The V segment lost 3 bases and the J segment 5 bases; nucleotides outside the gene matches: 5. Germline-derived CDR1 and CDR2 are SGHTA and FQGNSA. For the CDR3, the DNA is TGTGCCAGCAGCTTCAACAGGGGGCGAGAAAACATTCAGTACTTC. Its translation: CASSFNRGRENIQYF. Based on the CDR3 plus reference TRBV7-2 and TRBJ2-4, the full variable domain is GAGVSQSPSNKVTEKGKDVELRCDPISGHTALYWYRQSLGQGLEFLIYFQGNSAPDKSGLPSDRFSAERTGGSVSTLTIQRTQQEDSAVYLCASSFNRGRENIQYFGAGTRLSVL.

In this sample, this clonotype turned up many times. Mismatch with germline at one junction end may stem from a read error. The chain has TRBV16 and TRBJ1-1; maybe TRBD1 (5 bases). Germline CDR1 KGHSY, CDR2 FQNENV. The CDR3 length is 13 residues. CDR3 nucleotides: TGTGCCAGCAGCCAACTGGTCCGGGACCCAGCCTCCTTT. Translated, it gives CASSQLVRDPASF.

This clonotype has at least ten counts. The V call is TRBV12-3 or TRBV12-4, the J call TRBJ2-3; perhaps TRBD1 as D (5 bases). The CDR3 is made up of 14 amino acids. Trimming took off 1 base at V and 5 bases at J, with 10 bases between the two ends. CDR3 in amino acids: CASSLGQGGDTQYF. DNA for the CDR3: TGTGCCAGCAGTTTAGGCCAGGGTGGAGATACGCAGTATTTT.

This clonotype was detected many times. The chain uses TRBV2 and TRBJ2-5; D might be TRBD1 (6 bases). The CDR3 contains 14 residues. Looked up from germline, CDR1 is SNHLY and CDR2 is FYNNEI. The V end lost 3 bases, the J end lost 5 bases, and 13 bases lay between the germline ends. The CDR3 DNA follows: TGTGCCAGCAGTGAGCGTCAGGGGCCCGAGACCCAGTACTTC. Its protein is CASSERQGPETQYF. Together with reference TRBV2 and TRBJ2-5, the CDR3 gives the full variable domain: EPEVTQTPSHQVTQMGQEVILRCVPISNHLYFYWYRQILGQKVEFLVSFYNNEISEKSEIFDDQFSVERPDGSNFTLKIRSTKLEDSAMYFCASSERQGPETQYFGPGTRLLVL.

This clonotype was picked up many times. V is TRBV7-9 and J is TRBJ1-4; no firm D call. The CDR3 loop spans 14 amino acids. Germline V gives CDR1 SEHNR, CDR2 FQNEAQ (reference sequence). The ends were cut back, 4 bases at V and 0 bases at J, with 6 bases in the middle. The CDR3 region has the DNA TGTGCCAGCAGCTGGCTAGCAACTAATGAAAAACTGTTTTTT. It translates to CASSWLATNEKLFF.

Remarks on this clonotype: A much larger clone differs by one base, so this may be a read error. This chain joins TRBV5-6 and TRBJ2-3; D unclear. The DNA end is more similar to TRBJ2-7, so the J call may be wrong. Per the germline V gene, CDR1 is SGHDT and CDR2 is YYEEEE. CDR3 length equals 19 residues. The CDR3 protein is CASSLLILRRQLLPYEQYF. CDR3 DNA: TGTGCCAGCAGCTTACTTATCCTGCGGCGGCAACTACTCCCCTACGAGCAGTACTTC.

This clonotype has a count of ten or more. V gene TRBV20-1 combines with J gene TRBJ2-1; 16 bases are shared with TRBD2. In germline, CDR1 is DFQATT, CDR2 SNEGSKA (reference sequence). The V and J ends lost 2 bases and 3 bases, in that order; junction bases with no gene match: 22. CDR3 length: 23 amino acids. CDR3 in amino acids: CSARTHPGARGLAGGLGYNEQFF. In DNA form, the CDR3 reads TGCAGTGCTAGAACACACCCGGGTGCTAGGGGACTAGCGGGAGGGTTGGGCTACAATGAGCAGTTCTTC.

J is TRBJ2-5 and V is TRBV29-1; 11 bases are a match to TRBD1. V lost 4 bases, J lost 5 bases, and 6 bases stayed unmatched. The CDR3 extends over 14 amino acids. The germline gives CDR1 SQVTM, CDR2 ANQGSEA. The CDR3 DNA sequence: TGCAGCGTTGTACTTGGGACAGGGGGTGAGACCCAGTACTTC. As protein: CSVVLGTGGETQYF. Full variable domain (missing parts from reference TRBV29-1 and TRBJ2-5): SAVISQKPSRDICQRGTSLTIQCQVDSQVTMMFWYRQQPGQSLTLIATANQGSEATYESGFVIDKFPISRPNLTFSTLTVSNMSPEDSSIYLCSVVLGTGGETQYFGPGTRLLVL.

The sample holds many counts of this clonotype. J is TRBJ1-1 and V is TRBV2; perhaps TRBD1 as D (5 bases). Germline V gives CDR1 SNHLY, CDR2 FYNNEI. The CDR3 loop spans 15 amino acids. The V and J ends lost 1 base and 3 bases respectively, with 12 bases between them. CDR3 residues: CASSEVWAGDTEAFF. In DNA form, the CDR3 reads TGTGCCAGCAGTGAAGTTTGGGCGGGGGACACTGAAGCTTTCTTT.